The clone carrying this TCR beta chain came up many times. The antigen is unknown. This sample stems from a study of T-cell reconstitution after alpha-beta-depleted transplantation in children. Study-level findings and limits: T-cell counts and diversity at one year following transplant were attributed mainly to newly produced T cells. It was reported that alpha-beta T cells came from several hundred expanded graft clones (about two months after transplant).

As it was prepared, the TCRbeta library received unique molecular identifiers. TCRdb redid the calling of the PCR reads with MiXCR, one entry per CDR3 protein. The repertoire holds tens of thousands of distinct CDR3 sequences, with roughly 6.3% as singletons. CDR3 length: 18 residues. CDR1 and CDR2 (germline): MNHEY, SMNVEV (reference sequence). Germline trimming cut 1 base from V and 8 bases from J; bases unmatched to any gene: 11. The V and J genes are TRBV27 and TRBJ1-4; 12 bases map to TRBD1. This TCR was sampled from a male patient aged 10 to 17 who had a stem cell transplant for acute myeloid leukemia, so the T cells may come from the graft donor. The input for sequencing was PBMCs, mostly from graft donor cells, taken 180 days after TCRalphabeta/CD19-depleted stem cell transplant. CDR3 DNA sequence: TGTGCCAGCAGTTTATGGGGGACAGGGGGCACGGTAATCGAAAAACTGTTTTTT. Its protein product is CASSLWGTGGTVIEKLFF.